The 8 T cell receptor beta chains below were found in one sample sequenced in a study of blood T cell repertoires in COVID-19. Profiling relied on immunoSEQ multiplex PCR, and the TCRdb table lists in-frame clones only, not all of them. The repertoire includes 110,000 to 150,000 clones, 80% to 90% of them detected once, and roughly 10% sits in the top ten. Sequenced material: peripheral blood. The origin of the receptors is a man in his sixties with active or convalescent COVID-19.

The rearrangement uses TRBV5-6 and TRBJ2-3, with 7 bases identical to TRBD2. Trimming removed 0 bases from V and 13 bases from J; junction bases left unmatched: 8. Germline V CDR1 and CDR2: SGHDT, YYEEEE. The CDR3 spans 13 residues. Written as DNA, the CDR3 is TGTGCCAGCAGCTTGGAGGGCGGGAGACAGAAGTATTTT. It specifies CASSLEGGRQKYF.

This clone was observed a single time. The chain employs TRBV28 and TRBJ2-7; D is possibly TRBD2 (5 bases). This CDR3 is 12 amino acids long. CDR1 and CDR2 from the germline V gene are MDHEN and SYDVKM. Trimming left V 6 bases short and J 10 bases short, with 16 bases between. CDR3 loop: CASSSGRPPQYV. The CDR3 DNA reads TGTGCCAGCAGCAGCGGACGACCACCCCAGTACGTC.

V usage is TRBV5-4 and J usage is TRBJ1-3, with D possibly TRBD1 on 6 matching bases. Trimming cost V 0 bases and J 3 bases, with 10 bases left between them. CDR1 is SGHNT, CDR2 YYREEE, per germline (reference sequence). The CDR3 is 15 residues long. The CDR3 DNA sequence: TGTGCCAGCAGCTTGGAGGGGGGGAGTGGAAACACCATATATTTT. Its protein product is CASSLEGGSGNTIYF. The variable domain in full, completed from reference TRBV5-4 and TRBJ1-3, reads ETGVTQSPTHLIKTRGQQVTLRCSSQSGHNTVSWYQQALGQGPQFIFQYYREEENGRGNFPPRFSGLQFPNYSSELNVNALELDDSALYLCASSLEGGSGNTIYFGEGSWLTVV.

The chain couples TRBV4-3 to TRBJ1-1, with 8 bases aligning to TRBD1. Germline V CDR1 and CDR2: LGHNA, YSLEER. V was pared by 1 base and J by 4 bases, with 11 bases of the junction left unmatched. CDR3 size: 17 residues. DNA for the CDR3: TGCGCCAGCAGCCAAGGACTATCAGGGGGCGCGCCCACTGAAGCTTTCTTT. It translates to CASSQGLSGGAPTEAFF.

CDR3 in DNA: TGTGCCAGCTCACCACCGGCAGGGGGGACTGAAGCTTTCTTT. This codes for CASSPPAGGTEAFF. The J gene is TRBJ1-1, the V gene TRBV18, with 7 bases aligning to TRBD1. The CDR3 length is 14 residues. The J segment lost 5 bases and the V segment lost 0 bases, leaving 3 bases of the junction unmatched. Germline V gene lookup returns CDR1 KGHSH and CDR2 LQKENI.

This clone has just one count. The V gene is TRBV7-2, the J gene TRBJ1-1; TRBD1 agrees at 7 bases. Per germline, CDR1 SGHTA and CDR2 FQGNSA. Trimming cost V 8 bases and J 1 base; bases outside gene matches: 4. The CDR3 extends over 13 amino acids. The CDR3 sequence: CASQGQQNTEAFF. As DNA, the CDR3 is TGTGCCAGCCAGGGACAGCAGAACACTGAAGCTTTCTTT. Full variable domain (remainder filled in from reference TRBV7-2 and TRBJ1-1): GAGVSQSPSNKVTEKGKDVELRCDPISGHTALYWYRQSLGQGLEFLIYFQGNSAPDKSGLPSDRFSAERTGGSVSTLTIQRTQQEDSAVYLCASQGQQNTEAFFGQGTRLTVV.

The gene calls are TRBV10-1 and TRBJ2-7; 9 bases match TRBD2. The CDR3 contains 16 residues. The germline gives CDR1 WNHNN, CDR2 SYGVQD (reference sequence). Trimming cost V 6 bases and J 2 bases; bases outside gene matches: 11. The DNA of the CDR3 is TGCGCCAGCAGCATAAGGACTAGCGAAGGGGCCTACGAGCAGTACGTC. It is translated as CASSIRTSEGAYEQYV.

This chain links TRBV3-1 (or the pseudogene TRBV3-2) with TRBJ2-1, with 9 bases identical to TRBD2. Losses at the gene ends were 0 bases for V and 6 bases for J; bases not matched to a gene: 9. Germline V gene lookup returns CDR1 LGHDT and CDR2 YNNKEL (reference sequence). The CDR3 is 17 amino acids. The CDR3 region is CASSQDGLAGWSNEQFF. In DNA form, the CDR3 reads TGTGCCAGCAGCCAAGACGGTCTAGCGGGGTGGAGCAATGAGCAGTTCTTC.